The 19 T cell receptor beta chains given below trace back to one sample, sequenced in a study of T-cell reconstitution after alpha-beta-depleted transplantation in children. Preparation of the TCRbeta library was carried out with unique molecular identifiers. One entry per CDR3 protein, called by TCRdb with MiXCR from the PCR reads. Of around 800,000 distinct CDR3 sequences listed, about 15% are singletons. Specimen: PBMCs, mostly from graft donor cells, collected 360 days after TCRalphabeta/CD19-depleted stem cell transplant. The source is a male patient under 18 who had a stem cell transplant for acute lymphoblastic leukemia, so the T cells may come from the graft donor.

This clonotype showed up many times. This chain uses TRBV5-5 with TRBJ1-1, with D possibly matching TRBD1 (6 bases). Deletions cut 3 bases from V and 2 bases from J, with 11 bases between. The CDR3 extends over 14 amino acids. Germline-derived CDR1 and CDR2 are SGHKS and YYEKEE (reference sequence). The CDR3 loop is CASSYGTINTEAFF. For the CDR3, the DNA is TGTGCCAGCAGCTACGGGACAATTAACACTGAAGCTTTCTTT.

The gene calls are TRBV12-3 or TRBV12-4 and TRBJ2-7; 10 nucleotides align to TRBD1. The CDR3 is 18 residues long. V shed 3 bases and J 2 bases; nucleotides not matched to a gene: 13. The CDR3: CASSFMVFGGQGPYEQYF. For the CDR3, the DNA is TGTGCCAGCAGTTTTATGGTATTTGGGGGACAGGGGCCCTACGAGCAGTACTTC.

CDR3 DNA: TGCGCCAGCAGCCAAGATACGGACCTGGCCAATCAGCCCCAGCATTTT. It encodes CASSQDTDLANQPQHF. The chain employs TRBV4-1 and TRBJ1-5; D gene ambiguous. Germline assignment: CDR1 MGHRA and CDR2 YSYEKL. Trimming stripped 0 bases from V and 3 bases from J, with 12 bases between. The CDR3 length is 16 residues.

This clonotype was picked up many times. This chain links TRBV12-3 or TRBV12-4 with TRBJ2-1; D is unclear. The CDR3 is 14 residues long. The germline V and J ends were trimmed by 7 bases and 10 bases, with 20 bases remaining between them. CDR3 amino acids: CASTLLDPLGEQFF. CDR3 DNA sequence: TGTGCCAGCACGCTCCTCGACCCTCTGGGGGAGCAGTTCTTC.

The chain combines TRBV15 with TRBJ2-1; D might be TRBD2 (5 bases). Deletions cut 0 bases from V and 6 bases from J, with 21 bases between. This CDR3 has 18 amino acids. The germline V gene encodes CDR1 LNHNV and CDR2 YYDKDF (reference sequence). The CDR3, as DNA: TGTGCCACCAGCAGAGAGCCCCCAGAGGTAGCTGGGAGCAATGAGCAGTTCTTC. Translation: CATSREPPEVAGSNEQFF.

This clonotype was counted at least ten times. The chain links TRBV5-1 to TRBJ1-4, with 7 nucleotides matching TRBD1. The CDR3 is 14 amino acids. Per germline, CDR1 SGHRS and CDR2 YFSETQ. V gave up 4 bases and J gave up 6 bases; unmatched junction bases: 6. In DNA, the CDR3 is TGCGCCAGCAGCGTGGGACAGTCAGATGAAAAACTGTTTTTT. Translating it yields CASSVGQSDEKLFF.

J is TRBJ1-3 and V is TRBV6-5; possibly TRBD1 for D (5 bases). The length of the CDR3 is 19 residues. V lost 0 bases to trimming and J lost 3 bases, with 21 bases between them. From germline, CDR1 is MNHEY and CDR2 SVGAGI. The CDR3 bases are TGTGCCAGCAGTTACTCGGGCATAGGGGTCCCCCACGGTGGAAACACCATATATTTT. As protein: CASSYSGIGVPHGGNTIYF.

This clonotype came up a few times. The chain links TRBV7-7 to TRBJ2-2, with D unresolved. CDR3 length equals 15 residues. The ends were cut back, 5 bases at V and 2 bases at J, with 12 bases in the middle. Germline V gives CDR1 SSHAT, CDR2 FNYEAQ (reference sequence). The CDR3 region is CASSPSDSNTGELFF. DNA for the CDR3: TGTGCCAGCAGCCCGTCTGACTCTAACACCGGGGAGCTGTTTTTT.

This chain links TRBV29-1 with TRBJ1-1; D possibly corresponds to TRBD1 (5 bases). The CDR3 is 16 amino acids. The V end lost 8 bases, the J end lost 4 bases, and 26 bases lay between the germline ends. Germline V gene data show CDR1 as SQVTM and CDR2 as ANQGSEA. DNA of the CDR3: TGCAGCTCCATGAAGGGGACGCGACCCCTGCGCACTGAAGCTTTCTTT. Encoded protein: CSSMKGTRPLRTEAFF.

This clonotype was observed at least ten times. The chain carries TRBV5-1 and TRBJ2-1; perhaps TRBD2 as D (6 bases). Germline V gene lookup returns CDR1 SGHRS and CDR2 YFSETQ. Between the trimmed V and J ends, which lost 0 bases and 3 bases, there was a span of 19 bases. This CDR3 region has 18 residues. CDR3 region: CASSLAEVASGVYNEQFF. In nucleotides, the CDR3 is TGCGCCAGCAGCTTGGCCGAAGTTGCCTCGGGGGTCTACAATGAGCAGTTCTTC.

This clonotype occurred a few times. The rearrangement uses TRBV5-1 and TRBJ2-7, with D possibly TRBD1 on 5 matching bases. CDR3 length: 14 residues. Germline CDR1 is SGHRS and CDR2 is YFSETQ. Trimming removed 1 base from V and 5 bases from J, with 13 bases in between. CDR3 coding DNA: TGCGCCAGCAGCTTGTTCTCTACCAGGGACGAGCAGTACTTC. This gives the protein CASSLFSTRDEQYF.

V usage is TRBV2 and J usage is TRBJ1-1, with D maybe TRBD1 (6 bases). The CDR3 is 13 residues long. Per the germline V gene, CDR1 is SNHLY and CDR2 is FYNNEI. V was trimmed by 2 bases and J by 7 bases, leaving 11 bases between them. The CDR3 is CASSELGAFEAFF. As DNA, the CDR3 is TGTGCCAGCAGTGAATTGGGGGCATTTGAAGCTTTCTTT.

This clonotype was seen a handful of times. The chain employs TRBV7-3 and TRBJ2-3; D possibly corresponds to TRBD2 (6 bases). Germline CDR1 SGHTA, CDR2 FQGTGA. Trimming took off 5 bases at V and 1 base at J, with 10 bases between the two ends. The CDR3 is made up of 14 amino acids. The CDR3 sequence is CASSRAGRTDTQYF. The CDR3 nucleotides are TGTGCCAGCAGCCGAGCGGGCCGCACAGATACGCAGTATTTT.

This clonotype showed up just a few times. V is TRBV20-1 and J is TRBJ2-7; D possibly uses TRBD1 or TRBD2 (5 bases each). CDR3 size: 16 residues. V shed 5 bases and J shed 0 bases, with 20 bases lying between them. From germline, CDR1 is DFQATT and CDR2 SNEGSKA (reference sequence). In DNA form, the CDR3 reads TGCAGTGCTGCTCCTCTAGGGGACCCTAGCTCCTACGAGCAGTACTTC. Encoded protein: CSAAPLGDPSSYEQYF.

The sample holds one count of this clonotype. This chain joins TRBV7-3 and TRBJ2-3, with D possibly called TRBD1 or TRBD2 (5 bases each). Germline assignment: CDR1 SGHTA and CDR2 FQGTGA. Trimming removed 4 bases at V and 2 bases at J, with 16 bases between. The CDR3 covers 16 residues. CDR3 DNA sequence: TGTGCCAGCAGCTCCCACGGGACGTCGATCACAGATACGCAGTATTTT. Amino acids: CASSSHGTSITDTQYF.

A remark on this clonotype: A read error may account for a junction end that differs from germline. The genes are TRBV6-1 and TRBJ1-2, with D possibly matching TRBD1 (5 bases). Germline V gene data show CDR1 as MNHNS and CDR2 as SASEGT. The CDR3 consists of 14 residues. The chain's CDR3 is CASRSQGSFYGCTF. The CDR3, as DNA: TGTGCCAGCAGGTCGCAGGGTTCTTTCTATGGCTGCACCTTC.

This clonotype has just a few counts. The chain has TRBV12-3 or TRBV12-4 and TRBJ1-2; perhaps TRBD1 as D (6 bases). Trimming pared 6 bases from V and 6 bases from J, leaving 17 bases between. The CDR3 sequence is 14 residues long. CDR3 DNA sequence: TGTGCCAGCAGAAGCCGGGGGGCGTTCGATGGCTACACCTTC. Translation: CASRSRGAFDGYTF.

This clonotype was counted a few times. In DNA form, the CDR3 reads TGTGCCAGCAGTGATCAACAGGGGGTGTATTCCGGGACTAGCGGGATCATGGATACGCAGTATTTT. Protein product: CASSDQQGVYSGTSGIMDTQYF. This chain links TRBV2 with TRBJ2-3, with 13 bases aligning to TRBD2. CDR1 is SNHLY, CDR2 FYNNEI, per germline. The CDR3 covers 22 residues. After removal of 3 bases from V and 6 bases from J, the junction contained 24 bases not matched to a gene. The complete variable domain, with remaining parts taken from reference TRBV2 and TRBJ2-3, reads EPEVTQTPSHQVTQMGQEVILRCVPISNHLYFYWYRQILGQKVEFLVSFYNNEISEKSEIFDDQFSVERPDGSNFTLKIRSTKLEDSAMYFCASSDQQGVYSGTSGIMDTQYFGPGTRLTVL.

This clonotype was seen ten or more times. The chain couples TRBV29-1 to TRBJ2-1; D ambiguous. The V gene's germline CDR1 is SQVTM and CDR2 ANQGSEA. Trimming left V 1 base short and J 12 bases short, with 13 bases between. This CDR3 has 12 amino acids. In DNA form, the CDR3 reads TGCAGCGTTGAAGGACCGCCTCAAGGGCAGTTCTTC. Protein sequence: CSVEGPPQGQFF.